What follows are 27 T cell receptor beta chains derived from one specimen sequenced in a study of coeliac disease. Sequencing was performed with immunoSEQ multiplex PCR; in TCRdb, only in-frame clones are kept and a portion is missing. Counted here are some 2,500 clones, 70% to 85% occurring once; the ten biggest clones make up 11% to 15%. Sequencing was carried out using lymphocytes from the gut lamina propria. The receptors stem from a human donor without celiac disease.

There are a few counts of this clone. The chain combines TRBV27 with TRBJ2-1; 9 bases line up with TRBD2. The germline V gene encodes CDR1 MNHEY and CDR2 SMNVEV (reference sequence). The CDR3 has 14 amino acids. With V trimmed by 4 bases and J by 5 bases, 3 bases remained unmatched. DNA for the CDR3: TGTGCCAGCAGTTGGACTAGCGTACACAATGAGCAGTTCTTC. Translated: CASSWTSVHNEQFF.

The genes are TRBV6-4 and TRBJ2-2; 7 nucleotides agree with TRBD2. The germline gives CDR1 MRHNA, CDR2 SNTAGT. J lost 4 bases, V lost 8 bases, and 16 bases had no gene match. This CDR3 is built from 17 residues. The CDR3 region is CASPENKAGLSTGELFF. As DNA, the CDR3 is TGTGCCAGCCCTGAAAATAAAGCGGGATTGAGCACCGGGGAGCTGTTTTTT.

This chain connects TRBV2 to TRBJ2-5, with TRBD2 matching 12 bases. Germline V gene lookup returns CDR1 SNHLY and CDR2 FYNNEI. CDR3 length equals 15 residues. J lost 5 bases, V lost 6 bases, and 7 bases had no gene match. CDR3 coding DNA: TGTGCCAGCAGACTAGCGGGGGGAGGAGGGGAGACCCAGTACTTC. As protein: CASRLAGGGGETQYF.

This clone appeared once. The rearrangement joins TRBV28 to TRBJ1-2; 7 nucleotides agree with TRBD1. Unmatched junction bases numbered 5, after V lost 2 bases and J lost 2 bases. This CDR3 has 15 amino acids. Germline V gene lookup returns CDR1 MDHEN and CDR2 SYDVKM. In DNA form, the CDR3 reads TGTGCCAGCAGTTTAACCCGACAGGGAAACTATGGCTACACCTTC. Translating it yields CASSLTRQGNYGYTF.

The V gene is TRBV6-5, the J gene TRBJ2-2; D gene ambiguous. The CDR3 covers 15 residues. Germline-derived CDR1 and CDR2 are MNHEY and SVGAGI. The ends were cut back, 0 bases at V and 5 bases at J, with 10 bases in the middle. CDR3 amino acids: CASSYSFLGTGELFF. DNA of the CDR3: TGTGCCAGCAGTTACTCGTTTCTCGGTACCGGGGAGCTGTTTTTT.

The chain is built from TRBV19 and TRBJ2-2; D unresolved. V lost 4 bases and J 4 bases, leaving 19 bases between the germline ends. The V gene's germline CDR1 is LNHDA and CDR2 SQIVND (reference sequence). CDR3 length: 17 residues. CDR3 nucleotides: TGTGCCAGTAGTACCCGATTGAGGCCCCCGAGCACCGGGGAGCTGTTTTTT. The encoded protein is CASSTRLRPPSTGELFF.

The CDR3: CASSLGPTSGAYEQYF. For the CDR3, the DNA is TGTGCCAGCAGCTTAGGACCGACTAGCGGCGCCTACGAGCAGTACTTC. The V call is TRBV11-2, the J call TRBJ2-7, with TRBD2 matching over 9 bases. V shed 1 base, J shed 2 bases, and the junction held 6 bases outside the gene matches. Germline V gene data show CDR1 as SGHAT and CDR2 as FQNNGV. The CDR3 consists of 16 residues.

J is TRBJ2-2 and V is TRBV7-9; the D gene is possibly TRBD1 (5 bases). The V end lost 5 bases, the J end lost 3 bases, and 16 bases lay between the germline ends. Germline CDR1 reads SEHNR; CDR2 reads FQNEAQ (reference sequence). The CDR3 covers 16 residues. CDR3 bases: TGTGCCAGCAGCGCCGACAGTCCTCGTGACACCGGGGAGCTGTTTTTT. Amino acid sequence: CASSADSPRDTGELFF. Complete variable domain (other parts from reference TRBV7-9 and TRBJ2-2): DTGVSQNPRHKITKRGQNVTFRCDPISEHNRLYWYRQTLGQGPEFLTYFQNEAQLEKSRLLSDRFSAERPKGSFSTLEIQRTEQGDSAMYLCASSADSPRDTGELFFGEGSRLTVL.

The chain combines TRBV5-1 with TRBJ1-6; 7 bases agree with TRBD1. The CDR3 is 15 residues long. Germline CDR1 is SGHRS and CDR2 is YFSETQ. Trimming removed 2 bases from V and 6 bases from J; junction bases left unmatched: 5. This CDR3 reads CASSFDRVGNSPLHF. The CDR3 nucleotides read TGCGCCAGCAGCTTCGACAGGGTTGGTAATTCACCCCTCCACTTT. Looking up the rest from reference TRBV5-1 and TRBJ1-6 gives the full variable domain: KAGVTQTPRYLIKTRGQQVTLSCSPISGHRSVSWYQQTPGQGLQFLFEYFSETQRNKGNFPGRFSGRQFSNSRSEMNVSTLELGDSALYLCASSFDRVGNSPLHFGNGTRLTVT.

The chain couples TRBV2 to TRBJ2-3; D is ambiguous. From germline, CDR1 is SNHLY and CDR2 FYNNEI. The CDR3 loop spans 14 amino acids. V was trimmed by 6 bases and J by 0 bases, leaving 10 bases between them. The CDR3 nucleotides read TGTGCCAGCAGGACGGAAGCGAGCACAGATACGCAGTATTTT. Translating it yields CASRTEASTDTQYF. The complete variable domain, with remaining parts taken from reference TRBV2 and TRBJ2-3, reads EPEVTQTPSHQVTQMGQEVILRCVPISNHLYFYWYRQILGQKVEFLVSFYNNEISEKSEIFDDQFSVERPDGSNFTLKIRSTKLEDSAMYFCASRTEASTDTQYFGPGTRLTVL.

The gene calls are TRBV27 and TRBJ2-1, with 9 positions matching TRBD1. The trim removed 3 bases at V and 9 bases at J, leaving 12 bases unmatched. Looked up from germline, CDR1 is MNHEY and CDR2 is SMNVEV (reference sequence). This CDR3 spans 16 amino acids. The CDR3 coding sequence is TGTGCCAGCAGTTTCGGGACAGGGAATTTTCTCGGTGAGCAGTTCTTC. Its protein product is CASSFGTGNFLGEQFF.

This chain connects TRBV7-2 to TRBJ2-5; D ambiguous. Germline V gene lookup returns CDR1 SGHTA and CDR2 FQGNSA. Trimming stripped 5 bases from V and 5 bases from J, with 9 bases between. This CDR3 contains 12 residues. The CDR3 protein is CASSPRSETQYF. CDR3 DNA: TGTGCCAGCAGCCCGCGGTCGGAGACCCAGTACTTC.

This chain uses TRBV6-1 with TRBJ2-1, with D tentatively TRBD1 (6 bases). In germline, CDR1 is MNHNS, CDR2 SASEGT. This CDR3 spans 13 amino acids. Trimming stripped 6 bases from V and 4 bases from J, with 10 bases between. This CDR3 is CASRLQGYNEQFF. The CDR3 DNA is TGTGCCAGCAGATTACAGGGATACAATGAGCAGTTCTTC.

The chain has TRBV5-8 and TRBJ1-5; D is undetermined. CDR1 is SGHTS and CDR2 is YDEGEE in the germline V gene. V lost 3 bases and J lost 4, with 8 bases in between. The CDR3 sequence is 13 residues long. CDR3 bases: TGTGCCAGCAGCTCGGGATTAAATCAGCCCCAGCATTTT. Translating it yields CASSSGLNQPQHF.

V usage is TRBV30 and J usage is TRBJ2-5; 11 nucleotides agree with TRBD2. CDR1 is GTSNPN, CDR2 SVGIG, per germline (reference sequence). The V and J ends lost 4 bases and 1 base, in that order; junction bases with no gene match: 8. The CDR3 loop spans 16 amino acids. The CDR3 spells CAWTSGRRGPQETQYF. In DNA, the CDR3 is TGTGCCTGGACTAGCGGGAGGAGGGGGCCCCAAGAGACCCAGTACTTC.

V and J are TRBV7-7 and TRBJ2-2, with D possibly being TRBD2 (6 bases). The CDR3 runs to 16 residues. The germline V gene encodes CDR1 SSHAT and CDR2 FNYEAQ (reference sequence). V shed 0 bases and J shed 2 bases, with 10 bases lying between them. The CDR3 DNA follows: TGTGCCAGCAGCTTAGCATGGGGGGTCAACACCGGGGAGCTGTTTTTT. This gives the protein CASSLAWGVNTGELFF.

The CDR3 nucleotides are TGTGCCAGCAGCCGACAGGACTATGGCTACACCTTC. It codes for CASSRQDYGYTF. This chain connects TRBV6-1 to TRBJ1-2, with TRBD1 as a possible D gene (6 bases). Germline CDR1 and CDR2: MNHNS and SASEGT. Trimming stripped 6 bases from V and 3 bases from J, with 8 bases between. The CDR3 length is 12 residues.

The genes are TRBV2 and TRBJ2-2; 8 positions agree with TRBD2. The CDR3 runs to 14 residues. Germline CDR1 reads SNHLY; CDR2 reads FYNNEI. The ends lost 5 bases at V and 5 bases at J; junction bases unmatched: 4. Written as DNA, the CDR3 is TGTGCCAGCAGTCTTAGCGGGGAGACCGGGGAGCTGTTTTTT. Translation gives CASSLSGETGELFF.

The chain recombines TRBV4-3 with TRBJ2-3; 12 nucleotides align to TRBD1. The CDR3 spans 17 residues. The germline CDR1 and CDR2 sequences are LGHNA and YSLEER. V was pared by 1 base and J by 6 bases, with 8 bases of the junction left unmatched. The CDR3 reads CASSQGSGQGASDTQYF. CDR3 nucleotides: TGCGCCAGCAGCCAAGGTTCGGGACAGGGGGCATCTGATACGCAGTATTTT.

With respect to this clone: At one end the junction does not follow the germline gene, possibly because of a read error. This chain connects TRBV7-2 to TRBJ2-1; D call uncertain. The CDR3 contains 9 residues. Germline V gene lookup returns CDR1 SGHTA and CDR2 FQGNSA. The DNA for the CDR3 is TGTGCCAGCAGCTTACCCGGTATCTTC. It translates to CASSLPGIF. The entire variable domain, with the rest obtained from reference TRBV7-2 and TRBJ2-1, is as follows: GAGVSQSPSNKVTEKGKDVELRCDPISGHTALYWYRQSLGQGLEFLIYFQGNSAPDKSGLPSDRFSAERTGGSVSTLTIQRTQQEDSAVYLCASSLPGIFGPGTRLTVL.

In its sample, this clone was seen once. This chain connects TRBV19 to TRBJ1-1; weak D call: TRBD1 (6 bases). The CDR3 extends over 11 amino acids. Trimming removed 8 bases from V and 10 bases from J, with 14 bases in between. In germline, CDR1 is LNHDA, CDR2 SQIVND (reference sequence). CDR3 sequence: CASLSGGLAFF. In DNA form, the CDR3 reads TGTGCCAGTCTCTCTGGGGGCCTAGCTTTCTTT. The whole variable domain, remainder taken from reference TRBV19 and TRBJ1-1, is DGGITQSPKYLFRKEGQNVTLSCEQNLNHDAMYWYRQDPGQGLRLIYYSQIVNDFQKGDIAEGYSVSREKKESFPLTVTSAQKNPTAFYLCASLSGGLAFFGQGTRLTVV.

V and J are TRBV12-5 and TRBJ2-7, with 10 bases fitting TRBD2. This CDR3 contains 15 residues. V dropped 5 bases and J dropped 4; count of bases not matched to a gene: 8. Germline lookup yields CDR1 LGHNT and CDR2 FRNRAP. CDR3 DNA: TGTGCTAGTGGTCCCGAGCGGGGGGGATCTTACGAGCAGTACTTC. This translates into CASGPERGGSYEQYF.

This chain links TRBV10-3 with TRBJ2-3, with 13 bases aligning to TRBD2. This CDR3 is 16 amino acids long. CDR1 is ENHRY and CDR2 is SYGVKD in the germline V gene. With 5 bases clipped from V and 3 bases from J, the junction kept 5 bases outside the gene matches. As DNA, the CDR3 is TGTGCCATCAGTTCCGGGACTAGCGGGGAGACAGATACGCAGTATTTT. Its protein product is CAISSGTSGETDTQYF.

This clone was seen only a few times. This sequence joins TRBV7-9 and TRBJ2-3; D is perhaps TRBD2 (7 bases). This CDR3 is built from 15 residues. V lost 5 bases and J 4 bases, leaving 16 bases between the germline ends. Germline CDR1 is SEHNR and CDR2 is FQNEAQ (reference sequence). CDR3 in DNA: TGTGCCAGCAGCCCTTCGGGGGGCGGCGCAGATACGCAGTATTTT. Protein product: CASSPSGGGADTQYF.

As for this clone: The same CDR3 is also encoded by other DNA sequences in this sample. The chain is built from TRBV27 and TRBJ1-2; D may be TRBD1 (6 bases). Germline V gene sequence: CDR1 MNHEY, CDR2 SMNVEV (reference sequence). Trimming took 3 bases from V and 2 from J, leaving 7 bases between them. This CDR3 region has 13 residues. The CDR3 loop reads CASSLGQNYGYTF. The CDR3 nucleotides are TGTGCCAGCAGTTTGGGACAAAACTATGGCTACACCTTC.

V gene TRBV18 combines with J gene TRBJ2-1, with 7 bases matching TRBD2. V dropped 5 bases and J dropped 4; count of bases not matched to a gene: 5. Germline V CDR1 and CDR2: KGHSH, LQKENI. This CDR3 is 14 amino acids long. CDR3 DNA: TGTGCCAGCTCAGCAGTCGGGGGGTACAATGAGCAGTTCTTC. This translates into CASSAVGGYNEQFF.

The V gene is TRBV10-3, the J gene TRBJ2-2, with D possibly TRBD2 on 7 matching bases. Germline CDR1 ENHRY, CDR2 SYGVKD. Trimming removed 8 bases at V and 6 bases at J, with 10 bases between. The CDR3 length is 12 residues. The CDR3 loop is CAIAGAPGELFF. Here the CDR3 DNA reads TGTGCCATCGCGGGGGCCCCCGGGGAGCTGTTTTTT.